Each of the 14 T cell receptor beta chains below was sequenced from the same sample in a study of Tregs in tolerant kidney transplant recipients. Using immunoSEQ multiplex PCR, the repertoire was profiled, and TCRdb retains in-frame clones only, with some absent. Seen here are roughly 250,000 clones, more than 65% observed once, and the top ten hold about 0.58%. What was sequenced was CD4+ T cells from blood. The receptors shown here come from a human donor in good health.

The rearrangement joins TRBV7-9 to TRBJ2-2; 9 bases line up with TRBD2. The germline V gene has CDR1 SEHNR and CDR2 FQNEAQ (reference sequence). V lost 3 bases to trimming and J lost 0 bases; unmatched junction nucleotides: 5. CDR3 length: 17 residues. The CDR3, as DNA: TGTGCCAGCAGCTTCCTGACTAGCGGAACGAACACCGGGGAGCTGTTTTTT. Protein sequence: CASSFLTSGTNTGELFF. The full variable domain, with the rest looked up from reference TRBV7-9 and TRBJ2-2, is DTGVSQNPRHKITKRGQNVTFRCDPISEHNRLYWYRQTLGQGPEFLTYFQNEAQLEKSRLLSDRFSAERPKGSFSTLEIQRTEQGDSAMYLCASSFLTSGTNTGELFFGEGSRLTVL.

The J gene is TRBJ2-2, the V gene TRBV18; D unclear. V was clipped by 0 bases and J by 1 base, with 18 bases between them. The germline gives CDR1 KGHSH, CDR2 LQKENI. The CDR3 runs 19 residues. CDR3: CASSPPNRSVKGNTGELFF. DNA of the CDR3: TGTGCCAGCTCACCACCGAACCGATCCGTGAAGGGGAACACCGGGGAGCTGTTTTTT.

The chain uses TRBV2 and TRBJ1-1, with D possibly matching TRBD1 (5 bases). Germline V gene sequence: CDR1 SNHLY, CDR2 FYNNEI. The CDR3 has 16 residues. Deletions cut 3 bases from V and 2 bases from J, with 16 bases between. The CDR3 DNA is TGTGCCAGCAGTGAGAATTCATGGGACGGAAACACTGAAGCTTTCTTT. Translation: CASSENSWDGNTEAFF.

This chain connects TRBV19 to TRBJ2-7; D unclear. V lost 5 bases and J lost 3, with 11 bases in between. The CDR3 covers 13 residues. Germline V lookup: CDR1 LNHDA, CDR2 SQIVND (reference sequence). The CDR3 region has the DNA TGTGCCAGTAGTTGGGTCCAGGACTACGAGCAGTACTTC. Translated, it gives CASSWVQDYEQYF. Filled out from reference TRBV19 and TRBJ2-7, the complete variable domain reads DGGITQSPKYLFRKEGQNVTLSCEQNLNHDAMYWYRQDPGQGLRLIYYSQIVNDFQKGDIAEGYSVSREKKESFPLTVTSAQKNPTAFYLCASSWVQDYEQYFGPGTRLTVT.

The rearrangement uses TRBV6-4 and TRBJ2-3; D ambiguous. The CDR3 is made up of 16 amino acids. With 5 bases removed from V and 2 bases from J, the gap between germline ends came to 17 bases. Per germline, CDR1 MRHNA and CDR2 SNTAGT. CDR3 in DNA: TGTGCCAGCAGTCCGACGGTCTCTCTTCACACAGATACGCAGTATTTT. It specifies CASSPTVSLHTDTQYF.

This chain joins TRBV2 and TRBJ2-7, with TRBD1 matching over 8 bases. Germline CDR1 SNHLY, CDR2 FYNNEI. Trimming at V came to 4 bases and at J to 4 bases, leaving 6 bases not matched to a gene. The CDR3 is 14 residues long. CDR3 in DNA: TGTGCCAGCAGTGGACAGGGGTATTCGTACGAGCAGTACTTC. Its protein product is CASSGQGYSYEQYF.

J is TRBJ1-2 and V is TRBV6-6, with D unresolved. CDR3 length equals 11 residues. Per the germline V gene, CDR1 is MNHNY and CDR2 is SVGAGI (reference sequence). With 5 bases removed from V and 3 bases from J, the gap between germline ends came to 4 bases. The CDR3 nucleotides are TGTGCCAGCAGTCAATACTATGGCTACACCTTC. Encoded protein: CASSQYYGYTF.

This clone has a single count. CDR3 sequence: CASSELGLAGVGRDGEQFF. In DNA, the CDR3 is TGTGCCAGCAGTGAACTGGGACTAGCGGGAGTAGGGAGAGACGGTGAGCAGTTCTTC. The gene calls are TRBV6-1 and TRBJ2-1, with 14 bases matching TRBD2. The CDR3 sequence is 19 residues long. From germline, CDR1 is MNHNS and CDR2 SASEGT. V was pared by 2 bases and J by 9 bases, with 15 bases of the junction left unmatched.

The V and J genes are TRBV5-4 and TRBJ1-2; the D gene is possibly TRBD1 (6 bases). CDR1 is SGHNT and CDR2 is YYREEE in the germline V gene (reference sequence). Trimming left V 4 bases short and J 4 bases short, with 14 bases between. CDR3 size: 14 residues. The CDR3 DNA sequence: TGTGCCAGCAGCCCCCGAGGGGGGGGCTATGGCTACACCTTC. It translates to CASSPRGGGYGYTF.

This chain joins TRBV7-2 and TRBJ2-1; 9 nucleotides match TRBD2. The CDR3 length is 15 residues. Trimming at V came to 2 bases and at J to 3 bases, leaving 2 bases not matched to a gene. Germline-derived CDR1 and CDR2 are SGHTA and FQGNSA. In DNA form, the CDR3 reads TGTGCCAGCAGCTTATTAGCGGGAGTCTACAATGAGCAGTTCTTC. It yields the protein CASSLLAGVYNEQFF. The full variable domain, with the rest looked up from reference TRBV7-2 and TRBJ2-1, is GAGVSQSPSNKVTEKGKDVELRCDPISGHTALYWYRQSLGQGLEFLIYFQGNSAPDKSGLPSDRFSAERTGGSVSTLTIQRTQQEDSAVYLCASSLLAGVYNEQFFGPGTRLTVL.

The V call is TRBV9, the J call TRBJ2-5; 7 bases map to TRBD1. The V gene's germline CDR1 is SGDLS and CDR2 YYNGEE. The CDR3 is made up of 16 amino acids. Germline trimming cut 1 base from V and 1 base from J; bases unmatched to any gene: 7. The CDR3 nucleotides read TGTGCCAGCAGCGTAAACACAGGGGCTGCCCAAGAGACCCAGTACTTC. Its protein is CASSVNTGAAQETQYF.

The chain has TRBV11-2 and TRBJ2-1; D is perhaps TRBD2 (5 bases). This CDR3 region has 15 residues. The ends were cut back, 5 bases at V and 1 base at J, with 12 bases in the middle. Germline-derived CDR1 and CDR2 are SGHAT and FQNNGV. This CDR3 is CASSPAPGSYNEQFF. DNA for the CDR3: TGTGCCAGCAGCCCGGCTCCGGGGTCCTACAATGAGCAGTTCTTC. Full variable domain (remainder filled in from reference TRBV11-2 and TRBJ2-1): EAGVAQSPRYKIIEKRQSVAFWCNPISGHATLYWYQQILGQGPKLLIQFQNNGVVDDSQLPKDRFSAERLKGVDSTLKIQPAKLEDSAVYLCASSPAPGSYNEQFFGPGTRLTVL.

The chain uses TRBV19 and TRBJ2-7, with 15 bases identical to TRBD2. Germline V gene sequence: CDR1 LNHDA, CDR2 SQIVND (reference sequence). The CDR3 loop spans 15 amino acids. J gave up 6 bases and V 6 bases, and 6 bases lay outside the gene matches. The CDR3 bases are TGTGCCAGTAGAGGGACTAGCGGGAGGTATCGCGAGCAGTACTTC. Its protein product is CASRGTSGRYREQYF.

This clone appeared once. The chain recombines TRBV6-6 with TRBJ2-5, with D uncertain. The CDR3 runs to 12 residues. Germline CDR1 MNHNY, CDR2 SVGAGI (reference sequence). V dropped 2 bases and J dropped 2 bases, with 3 bases sitting between them. The CDR3 DNA sequence: TGTGCCAGCAGTTACCGACAAGAGACCCAGTACTTC. Its protein is CASSYRQETQYF.